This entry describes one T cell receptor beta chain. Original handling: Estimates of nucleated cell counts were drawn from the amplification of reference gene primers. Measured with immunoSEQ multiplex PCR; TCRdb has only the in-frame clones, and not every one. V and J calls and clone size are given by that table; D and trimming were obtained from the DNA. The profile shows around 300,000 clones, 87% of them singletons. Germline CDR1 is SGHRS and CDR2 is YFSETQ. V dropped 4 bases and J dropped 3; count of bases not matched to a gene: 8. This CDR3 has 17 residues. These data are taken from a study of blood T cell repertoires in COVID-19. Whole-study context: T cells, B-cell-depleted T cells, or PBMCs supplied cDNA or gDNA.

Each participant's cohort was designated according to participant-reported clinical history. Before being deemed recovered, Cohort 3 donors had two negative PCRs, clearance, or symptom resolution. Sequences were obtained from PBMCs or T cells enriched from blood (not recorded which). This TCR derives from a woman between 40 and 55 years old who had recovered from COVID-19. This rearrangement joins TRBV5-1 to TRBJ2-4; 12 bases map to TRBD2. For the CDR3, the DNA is TGCGCCAGCAGCCTGGGACTAGCGGGCGCCGACAAAAACATTCAGTACTTC. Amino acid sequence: CASSLGLAGADKNIQYF.